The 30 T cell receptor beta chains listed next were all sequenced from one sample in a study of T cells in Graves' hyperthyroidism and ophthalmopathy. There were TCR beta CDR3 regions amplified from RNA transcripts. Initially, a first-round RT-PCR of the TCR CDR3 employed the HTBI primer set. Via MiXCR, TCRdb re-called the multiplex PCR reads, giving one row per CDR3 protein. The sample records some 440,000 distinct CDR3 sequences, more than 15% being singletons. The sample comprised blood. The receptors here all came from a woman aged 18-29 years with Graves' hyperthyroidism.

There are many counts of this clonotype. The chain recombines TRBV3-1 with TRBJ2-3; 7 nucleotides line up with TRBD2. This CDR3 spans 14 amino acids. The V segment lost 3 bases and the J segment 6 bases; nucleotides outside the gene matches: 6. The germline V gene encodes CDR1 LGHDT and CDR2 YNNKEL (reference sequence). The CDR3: CASSHGREYDTQYF. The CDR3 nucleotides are TGTGCCAGCAGCCATGGGCGGGAGTATGATACGCAGTATTTT.

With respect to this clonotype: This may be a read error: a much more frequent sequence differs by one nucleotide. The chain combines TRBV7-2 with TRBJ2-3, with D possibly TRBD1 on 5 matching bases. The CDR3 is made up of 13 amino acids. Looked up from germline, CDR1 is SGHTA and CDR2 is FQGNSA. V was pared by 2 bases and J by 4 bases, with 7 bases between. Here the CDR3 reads CASSLWGPDTQYF. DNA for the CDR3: TGTGCCAGCAGCTTATGGGGCCCAGATACGCAGTATTTT.

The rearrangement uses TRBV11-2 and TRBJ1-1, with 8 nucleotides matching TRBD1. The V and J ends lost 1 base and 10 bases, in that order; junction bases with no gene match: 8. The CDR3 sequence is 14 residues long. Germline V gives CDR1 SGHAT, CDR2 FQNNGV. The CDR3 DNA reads TGTGCCAGCAGCTTAGGGACGGGACAGGCACGAGCTTTCTTT. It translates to CASSLGTGQARAFF.

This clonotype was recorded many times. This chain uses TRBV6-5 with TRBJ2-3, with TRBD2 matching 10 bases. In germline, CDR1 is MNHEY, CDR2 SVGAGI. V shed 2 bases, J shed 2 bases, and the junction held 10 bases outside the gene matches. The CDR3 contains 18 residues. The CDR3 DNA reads TGTGCCAGCAGTTACGGCGTAGCGGGAGGTATTAACACAGATACGCAGTATTTT. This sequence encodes CASSYGVAGGINTDTQYF.

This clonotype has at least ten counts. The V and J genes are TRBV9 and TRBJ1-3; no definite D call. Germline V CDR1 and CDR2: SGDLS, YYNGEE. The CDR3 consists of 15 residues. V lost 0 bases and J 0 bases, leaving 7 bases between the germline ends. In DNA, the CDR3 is TGTGCCAGCAGCGTAGGGGCAGCCTCTGGAAACACCATATATTTT. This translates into CASSVGAASGNTIYF. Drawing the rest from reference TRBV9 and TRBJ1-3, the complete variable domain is DSGVTQTPKHLITATGQRVTLRCSPRSGDLSVYWYQQSLDQGLQFLIQYYNGEERAKGNILERFSAQQFPDLHSELNLSSLELGDSALYFCASSVGAASGNTIYFGEGSWLTVV.

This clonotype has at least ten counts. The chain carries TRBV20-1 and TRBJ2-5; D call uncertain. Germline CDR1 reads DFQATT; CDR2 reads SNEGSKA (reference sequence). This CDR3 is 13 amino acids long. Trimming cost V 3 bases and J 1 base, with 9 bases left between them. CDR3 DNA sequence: TGCAGTGCTAGTTCGGCTGGCCAAGAGACCCAGTACTTC. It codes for CSASSAGQETQYF.

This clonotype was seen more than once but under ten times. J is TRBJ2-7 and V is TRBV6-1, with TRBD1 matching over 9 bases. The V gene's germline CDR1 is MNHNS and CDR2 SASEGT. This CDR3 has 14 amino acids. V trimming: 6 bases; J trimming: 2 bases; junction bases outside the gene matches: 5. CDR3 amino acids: CASSDRGSPYEQYF. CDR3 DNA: TGTGCCAGCAGCGACAGGGGGTCCCCCTACGAGCAGTACTTC.

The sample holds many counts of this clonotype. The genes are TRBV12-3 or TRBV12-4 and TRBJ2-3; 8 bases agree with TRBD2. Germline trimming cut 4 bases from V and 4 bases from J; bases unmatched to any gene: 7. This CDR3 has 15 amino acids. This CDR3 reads CASSSSSGHSDTQYF. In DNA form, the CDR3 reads TGTGCCAGCAGTTCCTCTAGCGGGCACTCAGATACGCAGTATTTT.

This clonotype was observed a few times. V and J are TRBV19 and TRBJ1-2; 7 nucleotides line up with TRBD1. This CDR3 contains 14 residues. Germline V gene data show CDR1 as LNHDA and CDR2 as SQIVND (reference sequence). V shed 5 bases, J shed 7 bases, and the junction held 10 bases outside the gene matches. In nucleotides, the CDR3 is TGTGCCAGTAGTTCACCGGGACAGATCGGTGGCTACACCTTC. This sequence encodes CASSSPGQIGGYTF.

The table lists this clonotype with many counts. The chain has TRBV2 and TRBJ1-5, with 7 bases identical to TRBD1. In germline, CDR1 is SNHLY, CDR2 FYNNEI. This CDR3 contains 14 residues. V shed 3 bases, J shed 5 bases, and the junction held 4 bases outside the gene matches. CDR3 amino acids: CASSDGDRYQPQHF. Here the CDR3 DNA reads TGTGCCAGCAGTGATGGGGACAGATATCAGCCCCAGCATTTT.

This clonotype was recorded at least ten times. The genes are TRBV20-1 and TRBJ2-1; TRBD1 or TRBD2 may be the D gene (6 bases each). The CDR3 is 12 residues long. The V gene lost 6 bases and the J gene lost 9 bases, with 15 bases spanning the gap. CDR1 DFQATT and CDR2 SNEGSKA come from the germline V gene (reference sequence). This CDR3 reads CSATEGGPEQFF. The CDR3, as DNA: TGCAGTGCCACCGAAGGGGGGCCTGAGCAGTTCTTC.

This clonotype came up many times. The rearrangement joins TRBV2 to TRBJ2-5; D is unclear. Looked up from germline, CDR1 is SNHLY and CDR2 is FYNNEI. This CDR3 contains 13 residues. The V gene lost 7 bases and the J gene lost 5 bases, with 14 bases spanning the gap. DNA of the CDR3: TGTGCCAGCACCGGTTGGGGTACGGAGACCCAGTACTTC. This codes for CASTGWGTETQYF. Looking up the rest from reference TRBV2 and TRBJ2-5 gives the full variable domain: EPEVTQTPSHQVTQMGQEVILRCVPISNHLYFYWYRQILGQKVEFLVSFYNNEISEKSEIFDDQFSVERPDGSNFTLKIRSTKLEDSAMYFCASTGWGTETQYFGPGTRLLVL.

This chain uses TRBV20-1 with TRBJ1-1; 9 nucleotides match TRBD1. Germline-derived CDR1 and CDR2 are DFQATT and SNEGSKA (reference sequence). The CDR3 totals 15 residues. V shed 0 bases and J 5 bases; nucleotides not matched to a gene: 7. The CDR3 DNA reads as TGCAGTGCTAGAGATGCCGGGACAGGGAAGACTGAAGCTTTCTTT. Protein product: CSARDAGTGKTEAFF.

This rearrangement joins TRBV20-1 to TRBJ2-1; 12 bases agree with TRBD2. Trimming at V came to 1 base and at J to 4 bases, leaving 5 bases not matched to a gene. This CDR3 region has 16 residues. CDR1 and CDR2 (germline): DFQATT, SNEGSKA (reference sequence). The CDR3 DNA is TGCAGTGCTAGAGGCCCTAGCGGGAGGGGATACAATGAGCAGTTCTTC. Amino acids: CSARGPSGRGYNEQFF.

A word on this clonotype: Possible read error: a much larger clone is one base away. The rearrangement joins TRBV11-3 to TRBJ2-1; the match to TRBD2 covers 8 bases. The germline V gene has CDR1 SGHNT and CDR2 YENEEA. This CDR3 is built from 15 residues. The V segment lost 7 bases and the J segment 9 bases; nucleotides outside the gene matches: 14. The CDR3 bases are TGTGCCAGCACCCCAGGACTAGCTCGGAACAGTGAGCAGTTCTTC. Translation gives CASTPGLARNSEQFF.

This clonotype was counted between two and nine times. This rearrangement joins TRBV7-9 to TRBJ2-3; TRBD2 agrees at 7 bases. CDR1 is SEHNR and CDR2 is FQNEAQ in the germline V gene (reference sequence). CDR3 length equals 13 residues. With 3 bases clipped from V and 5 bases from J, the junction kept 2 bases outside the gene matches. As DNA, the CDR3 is TGTGCCAGCAGCTTGCGGGAGCTAGATACGCAGTATTTT. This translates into CASSLRELDTQYF.

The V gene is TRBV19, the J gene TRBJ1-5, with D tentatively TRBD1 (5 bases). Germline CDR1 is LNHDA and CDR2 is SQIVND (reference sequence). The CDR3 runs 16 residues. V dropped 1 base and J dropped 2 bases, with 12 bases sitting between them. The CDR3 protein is CASSIVPPRGNQPQHF. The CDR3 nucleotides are TGTGCCAGTAGTATAGTCCCCCCCAGGGGCAATCAGCCCCAGCATTTT. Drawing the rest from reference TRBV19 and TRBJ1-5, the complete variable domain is DGGITQSPKYLFRKEGQNVTLSCEQNLNHDAMYWYRQDPGQGLRLIYYSQIVNDFQKGDIAEGYSVSREKKESFPLTVTSAQKNPTAFYLCASSIVPPRGNQPQHFGDGTRLSIL.

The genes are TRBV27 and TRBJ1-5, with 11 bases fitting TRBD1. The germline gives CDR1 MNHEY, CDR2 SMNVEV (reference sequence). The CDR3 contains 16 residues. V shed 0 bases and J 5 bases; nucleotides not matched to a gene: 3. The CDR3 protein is CASSLSGGQGDQPQHF. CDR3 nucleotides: TGTGCCAGCAGTTTATCGGGGGGACAGGGGGATCAGCCCCAGCATTTT.

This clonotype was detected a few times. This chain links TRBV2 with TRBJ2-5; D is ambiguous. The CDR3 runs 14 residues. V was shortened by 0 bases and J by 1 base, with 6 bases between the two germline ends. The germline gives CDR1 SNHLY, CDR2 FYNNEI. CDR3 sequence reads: CASSEAAIQETQYF. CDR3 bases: TGTGCCAGCAGTGAAGCGGCTATCCAAGAGACCCAGTACTTC.

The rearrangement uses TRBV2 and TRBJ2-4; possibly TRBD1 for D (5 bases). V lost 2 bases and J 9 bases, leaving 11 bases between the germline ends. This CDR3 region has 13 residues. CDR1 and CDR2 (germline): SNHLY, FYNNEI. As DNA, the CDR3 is TGTGCCAGCAGTGAACTCGCAAGGGGCATTCAGTACTTC. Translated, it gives CASSELARGIQYF.

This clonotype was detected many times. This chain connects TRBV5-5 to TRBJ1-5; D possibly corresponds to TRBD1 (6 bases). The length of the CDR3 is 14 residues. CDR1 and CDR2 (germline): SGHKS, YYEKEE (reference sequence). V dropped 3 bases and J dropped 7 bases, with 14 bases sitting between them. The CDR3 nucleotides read TGTGCCAGCAGCTGGGGCAGGGGTGAGCAGCCCCAGCATTTT. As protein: CASSWGRGEQPQHF.

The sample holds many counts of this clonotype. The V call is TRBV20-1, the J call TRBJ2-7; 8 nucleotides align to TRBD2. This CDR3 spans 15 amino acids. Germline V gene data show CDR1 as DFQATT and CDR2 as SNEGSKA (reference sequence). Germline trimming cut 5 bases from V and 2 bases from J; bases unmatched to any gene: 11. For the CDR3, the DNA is TGCAGTGCTGAGGCTTCTAGCGGGTGGACCTACGAGCAGTACTTC. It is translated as CSAEASSGWTYEQYF.

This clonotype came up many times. For the CDR3, the DNA is TGTGCCAGCTCACCGGCTCCGCTGAACACTGAAGCTTTCTTT. Protein product: CASSPAPLNTEAFF. The chain uses TRBV18 and TRBJ1-1, with no clear D. Trimming pared 3 bases from V and 0 bases from J, leaving 8 bases between. Germline loops: CDR1 KGHSH, CDR2 LQKENI. The CDR3 covers 14 residues.

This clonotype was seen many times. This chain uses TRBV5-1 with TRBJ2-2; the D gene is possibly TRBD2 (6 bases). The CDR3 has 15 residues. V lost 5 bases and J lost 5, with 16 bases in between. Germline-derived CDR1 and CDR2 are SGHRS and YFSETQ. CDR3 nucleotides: TGCGCCAGCAGTCCAGCGGGCCAAAGGACCGGGGAGCTGTTTTTT. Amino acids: CASSPAGQRTGELFF. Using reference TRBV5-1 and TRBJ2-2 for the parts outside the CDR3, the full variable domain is KAGVTQTPRYLIKTRGQQVTLSCSPISGHRSVSWYQQTPGQGLQFLFEYFSETQRNKGNFPGRFSGRQFSNSRSEMNVSTLELGDSALYLCASSPAGQRTGELFFGEGSRLTVL.

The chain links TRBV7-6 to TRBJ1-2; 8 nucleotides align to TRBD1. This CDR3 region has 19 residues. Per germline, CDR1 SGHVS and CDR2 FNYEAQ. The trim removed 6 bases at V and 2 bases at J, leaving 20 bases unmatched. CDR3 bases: TGTGCCAGCAGTATGGGTTTTTGGGACAGGAAACTATTAAACTATGGCTACACCTTC. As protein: CASSMGFWDRKLLNYGYTF. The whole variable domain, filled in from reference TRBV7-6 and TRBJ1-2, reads GAGVSQSPRYKVTKRGQDVALRCDPISGHVSLYWYRQALGQGPEFLTYFNYEAQQDKSGLPNDRFSAERPEGSISTLTIQRTEQRDSAMYRCASSMGFWDRKLLNYGYTFGSGTRLTVV.

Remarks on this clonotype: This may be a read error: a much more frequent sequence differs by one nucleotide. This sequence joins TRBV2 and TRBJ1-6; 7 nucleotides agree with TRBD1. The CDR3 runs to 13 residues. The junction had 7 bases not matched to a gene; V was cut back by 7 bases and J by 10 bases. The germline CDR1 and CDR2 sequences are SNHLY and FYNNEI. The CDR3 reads CASNIQGWSPLHF. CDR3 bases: TGTGCCAGCAATATACAGGGGTGGTCACCCCTCCACTTT.

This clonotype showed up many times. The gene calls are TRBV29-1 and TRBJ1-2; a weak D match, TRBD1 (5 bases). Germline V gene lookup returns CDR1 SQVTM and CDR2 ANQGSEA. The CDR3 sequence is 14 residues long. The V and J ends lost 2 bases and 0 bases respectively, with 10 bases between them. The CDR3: CSVEQGYSNYGYTF. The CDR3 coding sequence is TGCAGCGTTGAACAGGGTTATTCTAACTATGGCTACACCTTC.

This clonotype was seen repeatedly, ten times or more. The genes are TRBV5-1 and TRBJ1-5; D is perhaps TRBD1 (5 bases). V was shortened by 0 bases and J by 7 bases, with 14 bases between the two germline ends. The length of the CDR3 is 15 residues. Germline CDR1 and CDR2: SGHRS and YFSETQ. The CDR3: CASSLDGRAGQPQHF. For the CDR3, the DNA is TGCGCCAGCAGCTTGGATGGCAGGGCCGGCCAGCCCCAGCATTTT.

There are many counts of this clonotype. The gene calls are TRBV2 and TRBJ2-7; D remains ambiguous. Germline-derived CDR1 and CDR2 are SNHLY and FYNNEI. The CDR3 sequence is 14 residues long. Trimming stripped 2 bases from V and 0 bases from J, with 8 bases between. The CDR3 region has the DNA TGTGCCAGCAGTGAAAATCCGAGCTCCTACGAGCAGTACTTC. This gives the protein CASSENPSSYEQYF.

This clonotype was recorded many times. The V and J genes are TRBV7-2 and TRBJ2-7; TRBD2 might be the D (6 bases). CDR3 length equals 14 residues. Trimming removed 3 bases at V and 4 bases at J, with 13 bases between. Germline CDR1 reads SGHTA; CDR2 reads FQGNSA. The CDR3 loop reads CASSFNRDLYEQYF. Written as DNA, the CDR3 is TGTGCCAGCAGCTTCAACCGGGACTTGTACGAGCAGTACTTC.